This section outlines one T cell receptor beta chain sequence together with its context. Its antigen is still unknown. One base away there is no much larger clone; base qualities are not given. Collaborating institutions collected whole blood in K2EDTA tubes following their own protocols. For TCRbeta analysis, collaborators shipped samples in one of three forms: frozen whole blood, isolated PBMCs, or DNA extracted from either of those sample types. This record belongs to a study of blood T cell repertoires in COVID-19 (TCRdb year 2020). Looking at the study overall: Samples covering the acute and convalescent phases of COVID-19 were provided by collaborators in the United States, Italy and Spain. Deeply sampled blood TCRbeta repertoires from subjects exposed to, actively infected with, or recovered from COVID-19 were included in the dataset. The repertoires were made available in a free public database intended to serve as a resource for research on the immune response to SARS-CoV-2. The sample metadata nearly always contained a de-identified subject ID, COVID-19 status, age in years and sex. The material from the prospective study consisted of cDNA or gDNA derived from T cells, B-cell-depleted T cells, or PBMCs. The samples were drawn from the first 160 participants of the ongoing ImmuneRACE study and from over 950 subjects provided by 6 global collaborators. HLA class I and class II types, where available, came from metadata supplied by the sample provider rather than from assay-based typing.

TCRbeta CDR3 regions were amplified from genomic DNA using the immunoSEQ Assay, a bias-controlled multiplex PCR. In the paper's pipeline: Nucleated cell counts per sample were estimated from amplification of reference gene primers within the assay. Sequence reads were collapsed and filtered to measure the absolute abundance of every unique TCRbeta CDR3 rearrangement. For each sample, productive Simpson clonality was calculated by taking the square root of Simpson's diversity index across productive rearrangements. In its TCRdb copy, this immuneACCESS table keeps in-frame sequences only and misses some clones. Where compared with another copy, unresolved V genes explain less than half of these, and the others have no known cause. Clonal size and the V and J genes are those of that table, whereas D and trimming came from the DNA. Present in this sample are 81,000 or so clones, around 92% of which were seen just once. The ten most abundant clones make up about 6.6% of the sample.

The germline V gene (reference sequence) specifies LGHDT as CDR1 and YNNKEL as CDR2. V is trimmed back by 3 bases and J by 2 bases, and the junction contains 4 bases that no gene match accounts for. From cysteine to phenylalanine, the CDR3 is 14 amino acids long. Only CDR3 DNA remains: 42 bases, in frame from the first base. Overall study outcomes, separate from this receptor: Clinical and demographic metadata were provided uncurated, with the amount varying by source and participant.

The sequence was obtained from a woman aged 55-70 years with active COVID-19. Recombination joined TRBV3-1 (or the pseudogene TRBV3-2) with TRBJ2-7; TRBD1 agrees with 7 junctional bases. Sequenced material: peripheral blood. The DNA sequence is TGTGCCAGCAGCCAGTCTGACAGGGCCTACGAGCAGTACTTC. Its translation reads: CASSQSDRAYEQYF.